The text below deals with one T cell receptor (beta chain). Molecular barcoding with unique molecular identifiers was used for the TCRbeta library. TCRdb called the PCR reads again in MiXCR, with one record for every CDR3 protein. The repertoire holds about 420,000 distinct CDR3 sequences, with around 15% as singletons. This sample stems from a study of T-cell reconstitution after alpha-beta-depleted transplantation in children. The CDR3 spans 15 residues. V dropped 2 bases and J dropped 0 bases, with 9 bases sitting between them. The source of this sequence is a boy younger than two who had a stem cell transplant for Wiskott-Aldrich syndrome, so the T cells may come from the graft donor. The V call is TRBV12-3 or TRBV12-4, the J call TRBJ2-3; a weak D match, TRBD1 (5 bases). Material: PBMCs, mostly from graft donor cells, obtained 360 days after TCRalphabeta/CD19-depleted stem cell transplant. The CDR3 reads CASSLFQGSTDTQYF. CDR3 DNA: TGTGCCAGCAGTTTATTCCAGGGTAGCACAGATACGCAGTATTTT.